This T cell receptor beta chain was recorded in a study of PD-1 blockade in classical Hodgkin lymphoma. V lost 5 bases to trimming and J lost 9 bases, with 16 bases between them. From germline, CDR1 is SGHTA and CDR2 FQGNSA. The CDR3 runs 13 residues. A remark on this clone: The antigen is not known.

Brentuximab vedotin exposure varied among the patients, all of whom had relapsed after autologous stem cell transplantation. Best responses fell into complete response, partial response or progressive disease. TCRdb keeps only in-frame clones here, not all; method: immunoSEQ multiplex PCR. This table has about 99,000 clones, approximately 80% appearing once. Study-level findings and limits: For complete responders, baseline diversity was comparable to that of newly diagnosed patients. The origin of the repertoire differences remains undefined, with disease activity or prior therapy as possible causes.

Sequenced material: peripheral blood mononuclear cells (PBMCs), taken before the second cycle of nivolumab. This chain links TRBV7-2 with TRBJ1-2; the D is unclear. The clonotype comes from a human donor with classical Hodgkin lymphoma. Written as DNA, the CDR3 is TGTGCCAGCAGCCCCGGTGTTGGCAGGCGCTACACCTTC. Translating gives CASSPGVGRRYTF.